The 2 T cell receptor beta chains below were found in one sample sequenced in a study of PD-1 blockade in classical Hodgkin lymphoma. The sample's time point: cycle 4 day 1 (C4D1), after less than 7 weeks of nivolumab. Relapses following autologous stem cell transplantation were seen in all patients, with brentuximab vedotin exposure varying. Some clones are missing from TCRdb's copy, which holds only in-frame ones; the method was immunoSEQ multiplex PCR. This sample has tens of thousands of clones, with around 80% found just once. The material sequenced was peripheral blood mononuclear cells (PBMCs), taken before the fourth cycle of nivolumab. The origin of the receptors is a human donor with classical Hodgkin lymphoma.

The chain recombines TRBV27 with TRBJ2-6, with no clear D. This CDR3 region has 14 residues. Trimming left V 5 bases short and J 0 bases short, with 5 bases between. Germline CDR1 is MNHEY and CDR2 is SMNVEV (reference sequence). The CDR3: CASSTSSGANVLTF. In DNA form, the CDR3 reads TGTGCCAGCAGTACCAGCTCTGGGGCCAACGTCCTGACTTTC. Full variable domain (missing parts from reference TRBV27 and TRBJ2-6): EAQVTQNPRYLITVTGKKLTVTCSQNMNHEYMSWYRQDPGLGLRQIYYSMNVEVTDKGDVPEGYKVSRKEKRNFPLILESPSPNQTSLYFCASSTSSGANVLTFGAGSRLTVL.

This clone was seen a few times. The rearrangement joins TRBV5-1 to TRBJ2-3, with D possibly being TRBD1 (6 bases). Germline V lookup: CDR1 SGHRS, CDR2 YFSETQ. The CDR3 sequence is 17 residues long. V was shortened by 4 bases and J by 0 bases, with 18 bases between the two germline ends. The CDR3 reads CASSAGLGAASTDTQYF. CDR3 DNA: TGCGCCAGCAGCGCCGGCCTGGGGGCGGCCAGCACAGATACGCAGTATTTT.